The 10 T cell receptor beta chains below all came from one sample that was sequenced in a study of blood T cell repertoires in COVID-19. Generated by immunoSEQ multiplex PCR, the TCRdb table keeps only in-frame clones and is missing some. This table holds more than 130,000 clones, around nine tenths found once. The sequenced material came from peripheral blood. All receptors come from a man in his fifties with active or convalescent COVID-19.

The V gene is TRBV4-1, the J gene TRBJ2-5; 7 bases align to TRBD2. CDR1 is MGHRA and CDR2 is YSYEKL in the germline V gene. Losses at the gene ends were 0 bases for V and 3 bases for J; bases not matched to a gene: 4. The CDR3 totals 15 residues. The CDR3 DNA follows: TGCGCCAGCAGCCAAGAAGCGGGAAGGGAAGAGACCCAGTACTTC. Protein product: CASSQEAGREETQYF.

This clone has a handful of counts. The CDR3 sequence: CASREGLNMNTEAFF. The CDR3 DNA sequence: TGTGCCAGCAGGGAGGGACTTAACATGAACACTGAAGCTTTCTTT. This rearrangement joins TRBV2 to TRBJ1-1; a possible D gene is TRBD1 (5 bases). CDR1 is SNHLY, CDR2 FYNNEI, per germline. This CDR3 contains 15 residues. V was clipped by 6 bases and J by 0 bases, with 14 bases between them.

The J gene is TRBJ2-1, the V gene TRBV7-2; TRBD1 might be the D (6 bases). The CDR3 consists of 16 residues. Germline V gives CDR1 SGHTA, CDR2 FQGNSA. V was trimmed by 5 bases and J by 4 bases, leaving 18 bases between them. In nucleotides, the CDR3 is TGTGCCAGCAGCCCCCGCACAGGGAAGGGTTACAATGAGCAGTTCTTC. Encoded protein: CASSPRTGKGYNEQFF.

The V and J genes are TRBV5-1 and TRBJ1-1; D perhaps matches TRBD1 (5 bases). The CDR3 has 14 amino acids. Germline CDR1 is SGHRS and CDR2 is YFSETQ. V was cut by 5 bases and J by 1 base, with 12 bases left in between. The DNA for the CDR3 is TGCGCCAGCAGAAGGAGACAGACGAACACTGAAGCTTTCTTT. Residues: CASRRRQTNTEAFF.

In its sample, this clone was seen once. This sequence joins TRBV21-1 and TRBJ2-1; TRBD1, the D gene given by the table, was not confirmed from the DNA. TRBV21-1 corresponds to a pseudogene. The CDR3 extends over 12 amino acids. The CDR3 sequence: CASTRVSDEQFF. The CDR3, as DNA: TGTGCCAGCACCAGGGTTTCGGATGAGCAGTTCTTC.

The J gene is TRBJ2-7, the V gene TRBV7-2, with D perhaps matching TRBD2 (6 bases). CDR3 length: 13 amino acids. Germline V lookup: CDR1 SGHTA, CDR2 FQGNSA. The V and J ends lost 5 bases and 5 bases respectively, with 13 bases between them. In nucleotides, the CDR3 is TGTGCCAGCAGCCCGAGACTAGGGCACGAGCAGTACTTC. It specifies CASSPRLGHEQYF. Using reference TRBV7-2 and TRBJ2-7 for the parts outside the CDR3, the full variable domain is GAGVSQSPSNKVTEKGKDVELRCDPISGHTALYWYRQSLGQGLEFLIYFQGNSAPDKSGLPSDRFSAERTGGSVSTLTIQRTQQEDSAVYLCASSPRLGHEQYFGPGTRLTVT.

The V and J genes are TRBV7-2 and TRBJ1-1, with TRBD1 identical over 9 bases. The trim removed 1 base at V and 4 bases at J, leaving 4 bases unmatched. Germline CDR1 reads SGHTA; CDR2 reads FQGNSA. This CDR3 contains 15 residues. CDR3 nucleotides: TGTGCCAGCAGCTTAGTGGGGGGACAGGGCACTGAAGCTTTCTTT. Encoded protein: CASSLVGGQGTEAFF.

V and J are TRBV5-6 and TRBJ1-2; 9 positions match TRBD1. Germline loops: CDR1 SGHDT, CDR2 YYEEEE. CDR3 length: 15 amino acids. After removal of 2 bases from V and 8 bases from J, the junction contained 10 bases not matched to a gene. CDR3 sequence reads: CASSFTGQGHGGYTF. The CDR3 bases are TGTGCCAGCAGCTTTACGGGACAGGGCCACGGAGGCTACACCTTC.

This clone was seen more than once but under ten times. The CDR3: CASSLGAGPGNTIYF. CDR3 bases: TGTGCCAGCAGCTTAGGAGCAGGGCCTGGAAACACCATATATTTT. The chain carries TRBV11-2 and TRBJ1-3, with D maybe TRBD1 (5 bases). This CDR3 region has 15 residues. Germline loops: CDR1 SGHAT, CDR2 FQNNGV. Deletions cut 1 base from V and 2 bases from J, with 9 bases between.

This chain uses TRBV15 with TRBJ2-3, with 10 bases that match TRBD2. Germline trimming cut 5 bases from V and 1 base from J; bases unmatched to any gene: 6. This CDR3 has 16 amino acids. CDR1 is LNHNV, CDR2 YYDKDF, per germline (reference sequence). In nucleotides, the CDR3 is TGTGCCACCAGCTTCGCCGGGACTAGCGGCACAGATACGCAGTATTTT. It translates to CATSFAGTSGTDTQYF.